This TCR beta chain was sequenced for a study of cytomegalovirus exposure and HLA in healthy donors. Overall study: The roughly 100 million unique TCR beta sequences, from about 179 million T cells, were found by an earlier analysis.

Remarks on this clone: Antigen unknown.

CDR1 KGHSH and CDR2 LQKENI come from the germline V gene. The CDR3 contains 14 residues. The V and J ends lost 8 bases and 6 bases, in that order; junction bases with no gene match: 12. General observations from the study: Donors were assumed by presence/absence analyses to have roughly uniform sequencing depth.

60 Vbeta and 13 Jbeta primers were used in PCR. The repertoire was sequenced with immunoSEQ multiplex PCR; TCRdb's copy has only in-frame clones and lacks some. The sample shows 150,000 to 200,000 clones, about three quarters of them seen only once. This chain connects TRBV18 to TRBJ1-2; 7 positions match TRBD1. The clonotype comes from a female donor in good health and CMV-seronegative. Sample: PBMCs. The CDR3 DNA reads as TGTGCCAGCCCCCGACAGGGTACATTTGATGGCTACACCTTC. The encoded protein is CASPRQGTFDGYTF.